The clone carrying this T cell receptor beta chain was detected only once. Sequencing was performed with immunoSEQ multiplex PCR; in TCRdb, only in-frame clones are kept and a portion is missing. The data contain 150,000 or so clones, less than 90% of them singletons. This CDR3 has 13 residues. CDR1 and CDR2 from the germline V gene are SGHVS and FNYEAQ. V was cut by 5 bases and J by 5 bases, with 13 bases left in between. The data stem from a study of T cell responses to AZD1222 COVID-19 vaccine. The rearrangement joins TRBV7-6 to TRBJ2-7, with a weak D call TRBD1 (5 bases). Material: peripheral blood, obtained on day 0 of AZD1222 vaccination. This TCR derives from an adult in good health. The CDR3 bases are TGTGCCAGCAGCCCAGGGTATTTGGACGAGCAGTACTTC. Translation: CASSPGYLDEQYF.